This TCR beta chain was sequenced in a study of cytomegalovirus exposure and HLA in healthy donors. V was shortened by 3 bases and J by 6 bases, with 15 bases between the two germline ends. Germline assignment: CDR1 SGHAT and CDR2 FQDESV (reference sequence). The CDR3 loop spans 14 amino acids. Primers: 60 Vbeta forward and 13 Jbeta reverse. Data came from immunoSEQ multiplex PCR; TCRdb stores just in-frame clones and leaves some out. Of over 150,000 clones listed, about 82% are singletons. What was sequenced was PBMCs. The J gene is TRBJ2-7, the V gene TRBV11-1; D may be TRBD2 (5 bases). The TCR was taken from a woman aged 45-59 years in good health and CMV-seropositive. Here the CDR3 reads CASSLMRELGEQYF. The DNA of the CDR3 is TGTGCCAGCAGCTTGATGAGGGAACTAGGCGAGCAGTACTTC.